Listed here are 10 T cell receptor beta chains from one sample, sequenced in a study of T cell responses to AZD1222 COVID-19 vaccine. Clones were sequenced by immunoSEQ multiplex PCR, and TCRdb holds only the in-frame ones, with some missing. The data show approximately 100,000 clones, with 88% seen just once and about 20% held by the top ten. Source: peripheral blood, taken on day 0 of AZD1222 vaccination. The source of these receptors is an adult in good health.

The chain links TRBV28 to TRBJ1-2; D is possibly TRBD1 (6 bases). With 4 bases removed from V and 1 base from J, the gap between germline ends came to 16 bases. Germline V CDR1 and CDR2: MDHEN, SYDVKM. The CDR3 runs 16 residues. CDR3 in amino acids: CASSSGGHVGNYGYTF. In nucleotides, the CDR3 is TGTGCCAGCAGTTCGGGGGGGCACGTCGGTAACTATGGCTACACCTTC.

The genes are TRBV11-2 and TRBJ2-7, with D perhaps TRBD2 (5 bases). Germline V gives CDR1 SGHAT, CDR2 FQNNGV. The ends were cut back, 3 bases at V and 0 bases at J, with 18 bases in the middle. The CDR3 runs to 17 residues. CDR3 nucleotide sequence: TGTGCCAGCAGCTTCCAAAGTGAGGGCACCCACTCCTACGAGCAGTACTTC. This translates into CASSFQSEGTHSYEQYF.

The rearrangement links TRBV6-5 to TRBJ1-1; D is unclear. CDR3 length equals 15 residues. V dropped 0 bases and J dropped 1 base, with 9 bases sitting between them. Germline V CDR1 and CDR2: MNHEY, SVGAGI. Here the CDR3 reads CASSYSQIWNTEAFF. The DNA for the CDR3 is TGTGCCAGCAGTTACTCACAGATTTGGAACACTGAAGCTTTCTTT.

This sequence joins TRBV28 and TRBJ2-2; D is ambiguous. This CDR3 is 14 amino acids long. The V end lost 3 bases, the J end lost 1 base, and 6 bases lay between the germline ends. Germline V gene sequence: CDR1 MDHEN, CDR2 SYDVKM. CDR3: CASSLGMNTGELFF. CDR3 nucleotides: TGTGCCAGCAGTTTGGGAATGAACACCGGGGAGCTGTTTTTT.

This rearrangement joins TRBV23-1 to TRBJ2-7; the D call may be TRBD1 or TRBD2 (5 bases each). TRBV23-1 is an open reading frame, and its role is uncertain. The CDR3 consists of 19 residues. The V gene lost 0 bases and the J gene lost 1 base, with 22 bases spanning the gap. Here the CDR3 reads CASSQSEYELGRSSYEQYF. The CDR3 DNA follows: TGCGCCAGCAGTCAATCAGAATATGAATTGGGACGTTCATCCTACGAGCAGTACTTC.

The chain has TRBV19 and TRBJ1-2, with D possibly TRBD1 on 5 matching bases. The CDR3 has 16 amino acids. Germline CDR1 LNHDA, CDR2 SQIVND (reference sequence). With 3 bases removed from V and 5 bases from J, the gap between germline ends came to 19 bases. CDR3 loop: CASSMADSPKKYGYTF. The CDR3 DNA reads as TGTGCCAGTAGTATGGCCGACAGCCCAAAAAAGTATGGCTACACCTTC.

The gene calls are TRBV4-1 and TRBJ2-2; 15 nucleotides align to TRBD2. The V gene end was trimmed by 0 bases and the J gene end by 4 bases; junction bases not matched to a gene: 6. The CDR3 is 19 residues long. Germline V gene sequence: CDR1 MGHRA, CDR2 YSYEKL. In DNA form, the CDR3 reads TGCGCCAGCAGCCAAGACCCCGGACTAGCGGGAGGGGTCACCGGGGAGCTGTTTTTT. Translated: CASSQDPGLAGGVTGELFF.

The CDR3: CAISESTQGDQPQHF. In nucleotides, the CDR3 is TGTGCCATCAGTGAATCGACTCAGGGTGATCAGCCCCAGCATTTT. The chain combines TRBV10-3 with TRBJ1-5; maybe TRBD1 (5 bases). Germline CDR1 is ENHRY and CDR2 is SYGVKD. The V end lost 3 bases, the J end lost 5 bases, and 14 bases lay between the germline ends. The CDR3 consists of 15 residues.

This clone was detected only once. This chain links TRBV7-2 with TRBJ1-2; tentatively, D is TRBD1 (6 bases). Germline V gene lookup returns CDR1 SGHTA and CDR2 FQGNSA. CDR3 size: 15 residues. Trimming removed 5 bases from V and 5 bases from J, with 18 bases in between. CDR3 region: CASSLPPGGVYGYTF. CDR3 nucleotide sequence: TGTGCCAGCAGCCTACCCCCGGGGGGCGTATATGGCTACACCTTC.

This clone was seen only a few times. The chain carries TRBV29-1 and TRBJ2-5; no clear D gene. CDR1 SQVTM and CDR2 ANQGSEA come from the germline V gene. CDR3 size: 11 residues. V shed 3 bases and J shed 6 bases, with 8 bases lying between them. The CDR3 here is CSVDGRKTQYF. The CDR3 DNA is TGCAGCGTTGACGGCAGGAAGACCCAGTACTTC.